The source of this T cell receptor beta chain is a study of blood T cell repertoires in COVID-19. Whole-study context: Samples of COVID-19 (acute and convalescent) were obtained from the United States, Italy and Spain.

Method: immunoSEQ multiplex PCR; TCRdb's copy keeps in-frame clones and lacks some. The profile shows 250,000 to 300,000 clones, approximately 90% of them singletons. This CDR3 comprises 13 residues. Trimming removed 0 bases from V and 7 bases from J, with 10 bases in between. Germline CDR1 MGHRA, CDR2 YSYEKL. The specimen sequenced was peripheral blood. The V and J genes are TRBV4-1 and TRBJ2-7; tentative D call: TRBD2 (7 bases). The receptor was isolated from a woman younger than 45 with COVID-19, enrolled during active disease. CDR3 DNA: TGCGCCAGCAGCCAAGAAAGGGGGGGAGAGCAGTACTTC. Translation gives CASSQERGGEQYF.